This T cell receptor (beta chain) came from a study of early T cells in non-severe SARS-CoV-2 infection. As for the study in general: Bulk RNA taken from unsorted whole blood was sequenced, leaving chains unpaired. Overall study results and limits: Anti-spike CD8 responses were favored by VDJdb matching, which missed private and CD4 specificities.

Trimming removed 3 bases at V and 10 bases at J, with 13 bases between. CDR3 length equals 13 residues. Germline CDR1 DFQATT, CDR2 SNEGSKA (reference sequence). Individual cDNA molecules were tagged with unique molecular identifiers, the study reported. TCRdb re-derived calls from the 5' RACE reads in MiXCR, one entry per CDR3 protein. The table includes 25,000 to 35,000 distinct CDR3 sequences, around 4% detected once. This clonotype was detected many times. Its target is not known. Sequenced sample: whole blood. The gene calls are TRBV20-1 and TRBJ1-6, with D unresolved. The sequence came from an adult who was a healthcare worker with PCR-confirmed SARS-CoV-2 infection or an uninfected control (not recorded which). CDR3 amino acids: CSASSLQESPLHF. CDR3 nucleotides: TGCAGTGCTAGTAGTTTGCAGGAGTCACCCCTCCACTTT.